Each of the 31 T cell receptor beta chains below was sequenced from the same sample in a study of shared clonotypes between healthy human individuals. Naive CD8 isolation took CD45RO-negative cells positively selected for CCR7 and excluded terminally differentiated effector memory CD45RA+ cells. Using immunoSEQ multiplex PCR, the repertoire was profiled, and TCRdb retains in-frame clones only, with some absent. The table records 1.5 million to 2.5 million clones, roughly 94% of them present only once. Sequencing was done on a sample of naive CD8+ T cells sorted from blood. Receptors were obtained from a man younger than 30 in good health.

The chain links TRBV11-3 to TRBJ1-2, with 7 bases identical to TRBD1. V dropped 1 base and J dropped 3; count of bases not matched to a gene: 8. CDR1 and CDR2 from the germline V gene are SGHNT and YENEEA. CDR3 length: 16 amino acids. For the CDR3, the DNA is TGTGCCAGCAGCTTAGGACGGGACAGCAGGTACTATGGCTACACCTTC. Protein sequence: CASSLGRDSRYYGYTF.

The chain employs TRBV5-1 and TRBJ1-2; D uncertain. Trimming shortened V by 4 bases and J by 11 bases, and 15 bases separated the two germline ends. CDR3 length equals 12 residues. Germline assignment: CDR1 SGHRS and CDR2 YFSETQ. The CDR3 coding sequence is TGCGCCAGCAGCCTGGGTGGCGAGTTATACACCTTC. Protein product: CASSLGGELYTF. Variable domain in full (rest from reference TRBV5-1 and TRBJ1-2): KAGVTQTPRYLIKTRGQQVTLSCSPISGHRSVSWYQQTPGQGLQFLFEYFSETQRNKGNFPGRFSGRQFSNSRSEMNVSTLELGDSALYLCASSLGGELYTFGSGTRLTVV.

The rearrangement uses TRBV11-3 and TRBJ2-2, with 8 positions matching TRBD2. The trim removed 5 bases at V and 7 bases at J, leaving 9 bases unmatched. The CDR3 runs 15 residues. Germline loops: CDR1 SGHNT, CDR2 YENEEA. In DNA form, the CDR3 reads TGTGCCAGCAGCCCAGAATCGGGAGGGAACGGGGAGCTGTTTTTT. This gives the protein CASSPESGGNGELFF.

This chain connects TRBV13 to TRBJ2-5; 7 bases fit TRBD1. The CDR3 covers 14 residues. With V trimmed by 5 bases and J by 2 bases, 5 bases remained unmatched. Germline CDR1 and CDR2: PRHDT and FYEKMQ (reference sequence). CDR3 nucleotides: TGTGCCAGCAGCCCGACAGGGCTACAAGAGACCCAGTACTTC. Translation gives CASSPTGLQETQYF. Together with reference TRBV13 and TRBJ2-5, the CDR3 gives the full variable domain: AAGVIQSPRHLIKEKRETATLKCYPIPRHDTVYWYQQGPGQDPQFLISFYEKMQSDKGSIPDRFSAQQFSDYHSELNMSSLELGDSALYFCASSPTGLQETQYFGPGTRLLVL.

V and J are TRBV27 and TRBJ1-4, with a possible D match to TRBD1 (5 bases). This CDR3 has 14 residues. Trimming took off 5 bases at V and 2 bases at J, with 9 bases between the two ends. The germline V gene encodes CDR1 MNHEY and CDR2 SMNVEV (reference sequence). CDR3: CASSIGTTNEKLFF. For the CDR3, the DNA is TGTGCCAGCAGTATAGGGACGACTAATGAAAAACTGTTTTTT.

The V call is TRBV5-1, the J call TRBJ2-1; D gene unclear. The CDR3 runs 14 residues. Germline V gene sequence: CDR1 SGHRS, CDR2 YFSETQ. V was shortened by 0 bases and J by 4 bases, with 8 bases between the two germline ends. The chain's CDR3 is CASSLDQEYNEQFF. In nucleotides, the CDR3 is TGCGCCAGCAGCTTGGACCAGGAATACAATGAGCAGTTCTTC.

This chain links TRBV9 with TRBJ2-5; no definite D call. CDR1 SGDLS and CDR2 YYNGEE come from the germline V gene. The CDR3 extends over 16 amino acids. V lost 2 bases, J lost 0 bases, and 14 bases lay in between. The CDR3 is CASSVSAETYQETQYF. The CDR3 DNA reads TGTGCCAGCAGCGTCTCAGCAGAAACCTACCAAGAGACCCAGTACTTC.

This clone appeared a single time. The V and J genes are TRBV12-5 and TRBJ2-7, with 7 bases lining up with TRBD1. The J segment lost 2 bases and the V segment lost 5 bases, leaving 9 bases of the junction unmatched. Germline loops: CDR1 LGHNT, CDR2 FRNRAP. The CDR3 runs to 15 residues. The DNA for the CDR3 is TGTGCTAGTGGTCCGGAGACAGGGAGTCCCTACGAGCAGTACTTC. It translates to CASGPETGSPYEQYF.

The V gene is TRBV2, the J gene TRBJ1-1, with 11 bases aligning to TRBD1. V dropped 7 bases and J dropped 1; count of bases not matched to a gene: 20. This CDR3 has 20 residues. The germline CDR1 and CDR2 sequences are SNHLY and FYNNEI. The CDR3 DNA is TGTGCCAGCACAGACATACACGGGATTGGACAGGGGGCGTCGAACACTGAAGCTTTCTTT. This gives the protein CASTDIHGIGQGASNTEAFF.

In its sample, this clone was seen once. V gene TRBV9 combines with J gene TRBJ2-7; D tentatively fits TRBD1 or TRBD2 (5 bases each). Germline values: CDR1 SGDLS, CDR2 YYNGEE. V was trimmed by 4 bases and J by 1 base, leaving 15 bases between them. This CDR3 is 15 amino acids long. CDR3 in amino acids: CASSPWGSPSYEQYF. As DNA, the CDR3 is TGTGCCAGCAGCCCTTGGGGGTCGCCGTCCTACGAGCAGTACTTC.

The chain couples TRBV9 to TRBJ2-1; TRBD2 agrees at 16 bases. Germline V CDR1 and CDR2: SGDLS, YYNGEE. The junction had 12 bases not matched to a gene; V was cut back by 3 bases and J by 9 bases. The CDR3 runs 18 residues. The DNA for the CDR3 is TGTGCCAGCAGCGACGGGACTAGCGGGGGGGCCTCGGGTCTTGAGCAGTTCTTC. This encodes CASSDGTSGGASGLEQFF.

J is TRBJ2-7 and V is TRBV16, with D maybe TRBD2 (6 bases). The CDR3 sequence is 14 residues long. Germline CDR1 KGHSY, CDR2 FQNENV. The V end lost 1 base, the J end lost 4 bases, and 11 bases lay between the germline ends. CDR3: CASSQFGEEYEQYF. The CDR3, as DNA: TGTGCCAGCAGCCAATTCGGGGAGGAGTACGAGCAGTACTTC.

This clone has just one count. V and J are TRBV4-1 and TRBJ1-4; D is uncertain. Germline CDR1 is MGHRA and CDR2 is YSYEKL. This CDR3 spans 17 amino acids. Trimming left V 0 bases short and J 0 bases short, with 11 bases between. The CDR3 reads CASSQDHTGTTNEKLFF. CDR3 nucleotide sequence: TGCGCCAGCAGCCAAGATCACACCGGGACAACTAATGAAAAACTGTTTTTT.

This chain connects TRBV27 to TRBJ2-3; 10 bases fit TRBD1. This CDR3 is built from 17 residues. J lost 6 bases, V lost 2 bases, and 11 bases had no gene match. Germline V gene lookup returns CDR1 MNHEY and CDR2 SMNVEV (reference sequence). The CDR3 loop is CASSLSRGDRGDDTQYF. The CDR3 region has the DNA TGTGCCAGCAGTTTAAGCCGTGGGGACAGGGGAGACGATACGCAGTATTTT.

The chain joins TRBV4-3 to TRBJ2-3; TRBD2 is a possible D gene (5 bases). Germline V lookup: CDR1 LGHNA, CDR2 YSLEER. This CDR3 spans 15 amino acids. V dropped 1 base and J dropped 0 bases, with 8 bases sitting between them. This CDR3 reads CASSQAGYSTDTQYF. CDR3 DNA sequence: TGCGCCAGCAGCCAAGCGGGATATAGCACAGATACGCAGTATTTT.

On this clone: The identical CDR3 is also encoded by other nucleotide sequences in the sample. J is TRBJ2-7 and V is TRBV4-3; unclear D gene. The germline V gene encodes CDR1 LGHNA and CDR2 YSLEER. The CDR3 loop spans 15 amino acids. Trimming shortened V by 0 bases and J by 1 base, and 10 bases separated the two germline ends. The CDR3 DNA reads TGCGCCAGCAGCCAAGATTATCCGGGTTCCTACGAGCAGTACTTC. As protein: CASSQDYPGSYEQYF.

In this sample, this clone turned up once. CDR3 sequence: CASSQSPRPTGADYEQYF. CDR3 sequence (DNA): TGTGCCAGCAGCCAATCCCCTCGCCCTACAGGGGCAGATTACGAGCAGTACTTC. The rearrangement joins TRBV14 to TRBJ2-7; TRBD1 matches 7 bases. The CDR3 has 18 amino acids. Germline V CDR1 and CDR2: SGHDN, FVKESK. V shed 2 bases and J 4 bases; nucleotides not matched to a gene: 17.

CDR3 residues: CASSLANDHEQYF. The DNA of the CDR3 is TGTGCCAGCAGCTTAGCTAATGACCACGAGCAGTACTTC. The rearrangement uses TRBV7-9 and TRBJ2-7; D not certain. From germline, CDR1 is SEHNR and CDR2 FQNEAQ (reference sequence). V dropped 0 bases and J dropped 5 bases, with 8 bases sitting between them. The CDR3 spans 13 residues.

The chain is built from TRBV4-1 and TRBJ2-7; no firm D call. Germline V gene lookup returns CDR1 MGHRA and CDR2 YSYEKL. The CDR3 totals 13 residues. Trimming stripped 3 bases from V and 4 bases from J, with 10 bases between. The CDR3 here is CASSHATGYEQYF. The CDR3 nucleotides read TGCGCCAGCAGCCACGCGACCGGATACGAGCAGTACTTC.

The V and J genes are TRBV15 and TRBJ1-6, with D unresolved. Germline CDR1 LNHNV, CDR2 YYDKDF (reference sequence). The CDR3 is 15 amino acids. With 3 bases removed from V and 8 bases from J, the gap between germline ends came to 14 bases. For the CDR3, the DNA is TGTGCCACCAGCAGCGGTTGGGGAGGTCATTCACCCCTCCACTTT. It specifies CATSSGWGGHSPLHF.

With regard to this clone: The sample carries other DNA sequences with the same CDR3. This chain joins TRBV27 and TRBJ2-7; possibly TRBD2 for D (6 bases). V was clipped by 1 base and J by 3 bases, with 10 bases between them. This CDR3 region has 14 residues. The germline gives CDR1 MNHEY, CDR2 SMNVEV (reference sequence). CDR3 coding DNA: TGTGCCAGCAGTTTATTCGGGGGAAACTACGAGCAGTACTTC. This encodes CASSLFGGNYEQYF.

This clone was detected once. The rearrangement joins TRBV11-3 to TRBJ1-2, with unresolved D. CDR1 is SGHNT and CDR2 is YENEEA in the germline V gene. The ends were cut back, 0 bases at V and 5 bases at J, with 16 bases in the middle. The CDR3 extends over 16 amino acids. In nucleotides, the CDR3 is TGTGCCAGCAGCTTAGATCTCTCGGCCAGGATGTATGGCTACACCTTC. Translation: CASSLDLSARMYGYTF.

V is TRBV29-1 and J is TRBJ1-2; a possible D gene is TRBD1 (5 bases). In germline, CDR1 is SQVTM, CDR2 ANQGSEA. The V end was cut by 3 bases, the J end by 7 bases, with 21 bases between. This CDR3 has 15 residues. The CDR3 spells CSVDLRGESAGGYTF. CDR3 in DNA: TGCAGCGTTGATTTACGAGGGGAGTCCGCCGGTGGCTACACCTTC.

This sequence joins TRBV5-4 and TRBJ2-7; 10 nucleotides align to TRBD2. The CDR3 consists of 14 residues. The trim removed 5 bases at V and 4 bases at J, leaving 6 bases unmatched. Germline V gene sequence: CDR1 SGHNT, CDR2 YYREEE (reference sequence). The DNA for the CDR3 is TGTGCCAGCAGGGACGGACTAGCGGATTACGAGCAGTACTTC. This translates into CASRDGLADYEQYF. The whole variable domain, filled in from reference TRBV5-4 and TRBJ2-7, reads ETGVTQSPTHLIKTRGQQVTLRCSSQSGHNTVSWYQQALGQGPQFIFQYYREEENGRGNFPPRFSGLQFPNYSSELNVNALELDDSALYLCASRDGLADYEQYFGPGTRLTVT.

The chain employs TRBV11-2 and TRBJ1-2; no clear D. CDR3 length: 14 residues. V was clipped by 0 bases and J by 6 bases, with 11 bases between them. Germline-derived CDR1 and CDR2 are SGHAT and FQNNGV. This chain's CDR3 is CASSLDPGGDGYTF. Here the CDR3 DNA reads TGTGCCAGCAGCTTAGATCCGGGAGGAGATGGCTACACCTTC.

The chain links TRBV5-4 to TRBJ2-7; a possible D gene is TRBD1 (6 bases). The length of the CDR3 is 15 residues. Germline values: CDR1 SGHNT, CDR2 YYREEE (reference sequence). With 3 bases removed from V and 2 bases from J, the gap between germline ends came to 15 bases. In DNA form, the CDR3 reads TGTGCCAGCAGCTCCTGGGGGCCCCTAACCTACGAGCAGTACTTC. Protein sequence: CASSSWGPLTYEQYF.

This chain links TRBV7-9 with TRBJ2-3; TRBD2 is a possible D gene (5 bases). The V and J ends lost 3 bases and 5 bases respectively, with 24 bases between them. Germline V gives CDR1 SEHNR, CDR2 FQNEAQ (reference sequence). The CDR3 is made up of 18 amino acids. The CDR3 protein is CASSFDPTGVSLEDTQYF. CDR3 sequence (DNA): TGTGCCAGCAGCTTCGACCCGACCGGGGTTAGTTTGGAAGATACGCAGTATTTT. The full variable domain, with the rest looked up from reference TRBV7-9 and TRBJ2-3, is DTGVSQNPRHKITKRGQNVTFRCDPISEHNRLYWYRQTLGQGPEFLTYFQNEAQLEKSRLLSDRFSAERPKGSFSTLEIQRTEQGDSAMYLCASSFDPTGVSLEDTQYFGPGTRLTVL.

This chain uses TRBV7-8 with TRBJ1-2; D is unresolved. CDR1 is SGHVS and CDR2 is FQNEAQ in the germline V gene. The ends were cut back, 5 bases at V and 4 bases at J, with 11 bases in the middle. CDR3 length: 13 amino acids. The CDR3 protein is CASSPQRAYGYTF. The CDR3 nucleotides read TGTGCCAGCAGCCCCCAGCGGGCCTATGGCTACACCTTC. The complete variable domain, with remaining parts taken from reference TRBV7-8 and TRBJ1-2, reads GAGVSQSPRYKVAKRGQDVALRCDPISGHVSLFWYQQALGQGPEFLTYFQNEAQLDKSGLPSDRFFAERPEGSVSTLKIQRTQQEDSAVYLCASSPQRAYGYTFGSGTRLTVV.

This chain uses TRBV19 with TRBJ2-1; no reliable D call. V was shortened by 2 bases and J by 0 bases, with 11 bases between the two germline ends. This CDR3 has 16 residues. Germline CDR1 LNHDA, CDR2 SQIVND (reference sequence). The CDR3 DNA follows: TGTGCCAGTAGTATATCGGCCAGGCGCTCCTACAATGAGCAGTTCTTC. Translating gives CASSISARRSYNEQFF. Drawing the rest from reference TRBV19 and TRBJ2-1, the complete variable domain is DGGITQSPKYLFRKEGQNVTLSCEQNLNHDAMYWYRQDPGQGLRLIYYSQIVNDFQKGDIAEGYSVSREKKESFPLTVTSAQKNPTAFYLCASSISARRSYNEQFFGPGTRLTVL.

This clone has only one observation. This chain connects TRBV28 to TRBJ1-1; TRBD1 matches at 7 bases. The CDR3 spans 15 residues. The germline V gene has CDR1 MDHEN and CDR2 SYDVKM. V was pared by 4 bases and J by 0 bases, with 5 bases of the junction left unmatched. Here the CDR3 DNA reads TGTGCCAGCAGTTCCCCGACAGGGATGAACACTGAAGCTTTCTTT. Its translation: CASSSPTGMNTEAFF.

The chain couples TRBV28 to TRBJ2-7, with D hard to call. This CDR3 comprises 13 residues. Trimming removed 3 bases from V and 0 bases from J, with 6 bases in between. Germline V lookup: CDR1 MDHEN, CDR2 SYDVKM. Here the CDR3 reads CASSFWSSYEQYF. CDR3 coding DNA: TGTGCCAGCAGTTTCTGGAGCTCCTACGAGCAGTACTTC.